These 24 T cell receptor beta chains were sequenced from one sample in a study of cytomegalovirus exposure and HLA in healthy donors. PCR amplification relied on 60 Vbeta primers (plus 13 Jbeta primers). Repertoires were generated with immunoSEQ multiplex PCR, while TCRdb's copy carries only in-frame clones and drops some. The repertoire holds more than 80,000 clones, with 63% as singletons. The sequencing sample was made of PBMCs. The receptors originated from a woman aged 35 to 49 in good health and CMV-seropositive.

This sequence joins TRBV5-4 and TRBJ2-5; D gene ambiguous. The last part of the DNA fits TRBJ2-7 better; the J call may be wrong. The CDR3 is made up of 14 amino acids. Germline V CDR1 and CDR2: SGHNT, YYREEE (reference sequence). The CDR3 protein is CASSRPDGDYEQYF. CDR3 DNA sequence: TGTGCCAGCTCCCGGCCAGATGGGGACTACGAGCAGTACTTC.

This clone was picked up one time. The chain carries TRBV2 and TRBJ2-6; the D gene is possibly TRBD1 (6 bases). In germline, CDR1 is SNHLY, CDR2 FYNNEI. This CDR3 has 16 amino acids. Trimming shortened V by 11 bases and J by 2 bases, and 19 bases separated the two germline ends. In DNA, the CDR3 is TGTGCCCTAGTTCTCCAGGGGCCCGCTGGGGCCAACGTCCTGACTTTC. This codes for CALVLQGPAGANVLTF.

The V call is TRBV27, the J call TRBJ2-7; 9 bases agree with TRBD1. The ends lost 3 bases at V and 5 bases at J; junction bases unmatched: 5. The CDR3 sequence is 14 residues long. Germline V gene lookup returns CDR1 MNHEY and CDR2 SMNVEV (reference sequence). CDR3 bases: TGTGCCAGCAGTTTGTTTACAGGGGGCCACGAGCAGTACTTC. Protein product: CASSLFTGGHEQYF.

This sequence joins TRBV28 and TRBJ2-5, with D possibly being TRBD1 (8 bases). Germline lookup yields CDR1 MDHEN and CDR2 SYDVKM. V was clipped by 3 bases and J by 7 bases, with 24 bases between them. The CDR3 covers 17 residues. CDR3: CASSLPYIGEGQATQYF. As DNA, the CDR3 is TGTGCCAGCAGTTTGCCATACATCGGGGAGGGACAGGCGACCCAGTACTTC.

The V gene is TRBV7-3, the J gene TRBJ1-2; a weak D match, TRBD1 (5 bases). V was pared by 7 bases and J by 3 bases, with 12 bases between. Germline V gives CDR1 SGHTA, CDR2 FQGTGA. The CDR3 loop spans 13 amino acids. CDR3 region: CASTMGGDYGYTF. The CDR3 DNA is TGTGCCAGCACCATGGGGGGGGACTATGGCTACACCTTC.

The J gene is TRBJ2-7, the V gene TRBV28; TRBD2 agrees at 9 bases. CDR1 MDHEN and CDR2 SYDVKM come from the germline V gene. This CDR3 has 18 residues. With V trimmed by 6 bases and J by 3 bases, 18 bases remained unmatched. CDR3: CASRKGQRLAEEIYEQYF. Written as DNA, the CDR3 is TGTGCCAGCAGGAAGGGGCAGAGACTAGCGGAGGAAATCTACGAGCAGTACTTC.

The CDR3 bases are TGTGCCAGCAGTACAGGGATAGCTAACTATGGCTACACCTTC. This translates into CASSTGIANYGYTF. This chain joins TRBV6-1 and TRBJ1-2; tentatively, D is TRBD1 (6 bases). Looked up from germline, CDR1 is MNHNS and CDR2 is SASEGT. This CDR3 spans 14 amino acids. Trimming shortened V by 5 bases and J by 0 bases, and 10 bases separated the two germline ends.

The genes are TRBV9 and TRBJ2-7; 8 bases fit TRBD2. This CDR3 is 16 amino acids long. The ends lost 4 bases at V and 3 bases at J; junction bases unmatched: 12. The germline gives CDR1 SGDLS, CDR2 YYNGEE. The CDR3 region has the DNA TGTGCCAGCAGCCAGAGCTCGGTCAGCGGGAGCTACGAGCAGTACTTC. It is translated as CASSQSSVSGSYEQYF.

The chain links TRBV6-1 to TRBJ1-1, with D possibly TRBD1 on 6 matching bases. There are 14 residues in the CDR3. Trimming stripped 7 bases from V and 1 base from J, with 13 bases between. Per the germline V gene, CDR1 is MNHNS and CDR2 is SASEGT. The CDR3 reads CASKLQGGNTEAFF. In DNA, the CDR3 is TGTGCCAGCAAGCTACAGGGCGGGAACACTGAAGCTTTCTTT.

This chain links TRBV11-3 with TRBJ2-7; 10 bases align to TRBD2. This CDR3 region has 16 residues. J was trimmed by 5 bases and V by 1 base; bases with no gene match: 8. Germline V gene sequence: CDR1 SGHNT, CDR2 YENEEA. The CDR3 is CASSLGASGSVNEQYF. The CDR3 DNA follows: TGTGCCAGCAGCTTAGGGGCTAGCGGGAGTGTTAACGAGCAGTACTTC.

The chain links TRBV18 to TRBJ2-7; the D is unclear. Trimming stripped 6 bases from V and 0 bases from J, with 18 bases between. In germline, CDR1 is KGHSH, CDR2 LQKENI. This CDR3 has 16 residues. The CDR3 is CASSNWAETNSYEQYF. Here the CDR3 DNA reads TGTGCCAGCTCCAACTGGGCCGAAACAAACTCCTACGAGCAGTACTTC.

The genes are TRBV6-4 and TRBJ2-3, with 7 bases matching TRBD1. This CDR3 is 13 amino acids long. The V segment lost 8 bases and the J segment 2 bases; nucleotides outside the gene matches: 4. From germline, CDR1 is MRHNA and CDR2 SNTAGT. CDR3 sequence reads: CASGQDATDTQYF. CDR3 nucleotide sequence: TGTGCCAGCGGACAGGACGCCACAGATACGCAGTATTTT.

V usage is TRBV18 and J usage is TRBJ2-1, with 9 positions matching TRBD2. This CDR3 contains 14 residues. Germline lookup yields CDR1 KGHSH and CDR2 LQKENI. The J segment lost 6 bases and the V segment lost 6 bases, leaving 6 bases of the junction unmatched. The CDR3 protein is CASSQREDLNEQFF. In nucleotides, the CDR3 is TGTGCCAGCTCCCAGCGGGAGGATCTCAATGAGCAGTTCTTC.

The rearrangement links TRBV28 to TRBJ2-5; D unresolved. CDR3 length: 15 residues. V was clipped by 2 bases and J by 4 bases, with 14 bases between them. From germline, CDR1 is MDHEN and CDR2 SYDVKM. The CDR3: CASSLGHSGGETQYF. The DNA for the CDR3 is TGTGCCAGCAGTTTAGGGCACTCAGGTGGAGAGACCCAGTACTTC.

This clone was counted between two and nine times. V usage is TRBV5-1 and J usage is TRBJ2-1; D perhaps matches TRBD2 (6 bases). The CDR3 contains 12 residues. CDR1 and CDR2 from the germline V gene are SGHRS and YFSETQ. V lost 3 bases to trimming and J lost 8 bases, with 9 bases between them. In nucleotides, the CDR3 is TGCGCCAGCAGCTCGACTAGTTATGAGCAGTTCTTC. It encodes CASSSTSYEQFF.

This clone showed up just a few times. The rearrangement links TRBV7-9 to TRBJ2-7, with D possibly TRBD2 on 5 matching bases. The CDR3 length is 13 residues. Germline V gene data show CDR1 as SEHNR and CDR2 as FQNEAQ (reference sequence). CDR3 sequence reads: CATHRRESYEQYF. CDR3 DNA: TGTGCGACCCACCGACGGGAATCCTACGAGCAGTACTTC.

This clone was observed a handful of times. The V call is TRBV5-6, the J call TRBJ2-3, with 9 bases aligning to TRBD2. V was clipped by 4 bases and J by 5 bases; unmatched bases: 5. The germline CDR1 and CDR2 sequences are SGHDT and YYEEEE. CDR3 size: 14 residues. CDR3 nucleotides: TGTGCCAGCAGCGGATTAGCGGGAGAAGATACGCAGTATTTT. As protein: CASSGLAGEDTQYF.

The genes are TRBV11-3 and TRBJ1-1; 7 bases agree with TRBD1. CDR1 and CDR2 (germline): SGHNT, YENEEA. The V gene end was trimmed by 0 bases and the J gene end by 11 bases; junction bases not matched to a gene: 6. The CDR3 consists of 13 residues. The CDR3 reads CASSLEAGQVAFF. The CDR3 DNA reads TGTGCCAGCAGCTTAGAGGCTGGACAGGTGGCTTTCTTT.

Written as DNA, the CDR3 is TGTGCCAGCAGCCGCCTTAGGGGACAGGGTGGGGATGAGCAGTTCTTC. It specifies CASSRLRGQGGDEQFF. The V and J genes are TRBV27 and TRBJ2-1; 9 bases fit TRBD1. This CDR3 has 16 amino acids. With V trimmed by 6 bases and J by 8 bases, 14 bases remained unmatched. The germline V gene has CDR1 MNHEY and CDR2 SMNVEV (reference sequence).

The chain has TRBV2 and TRBJ2-2; 7 bases are a match to TRBD1. The CDR3 is made up of 16 amino acids. Germline values: CDR1 SNHLY, CDR2 FYNNEI. The junction had 7 bases not matched to a gene; V was cut back by 6 bases and J by 0 bases. The CDR3 protein is CASSRDSLPNTGELFF. CDR3 nucleotides: TGTGCCAGCAGCAGGGACAGCCTACCGAACACCGGGGAGCTGTTTTTT.

The chain joins TRBV25-1 to TRBJ2-2; 7 positions agree with TRBD1. Germline CDR1 is MGHDK and CDR2 is SYGVNS. The CDR3 contains 14 residues. Germline trimming cut 6 bases from V and 5 bases from J; bases unmatched to any gene: 6. The CDR3 here is CASRLTGETGELFF. The CDR3 nucleotides read TGTGCCAGCAGATTAACAGGGGAAACCGGGGAGCTGTTTTTT.

This chain joins TRBV7-2 and TRBJ2-5; a possible D gene is TRBD1 (6 bases). The germline gives CDR1 SGHTA, CDR2 FQGNSA. Trimming left V 5 bases short and J 5 bases short, with 18 bases between. The CDR3 spans 15 residues. The CDR3 DNA is TGTGCCAGCAGCGTTCGGACAGTGCGGTGGGAGACCCAGTACTTC. Its protein is CASSVRTVRWETQYF.

This clone was observed a few times. This chain joins TRBV2 and TRBJ1-6; a possible D gene is TRBD1 (5 bases). The ends were cut back, 6 bases at V and 8 bases at J, with 17 bases in the middle. CDR3 length: 15 residues. Germline CDR1 is SNHLY and CDR2 is FYNNEI. CDR3 amino acids: CASSLRDWGDSPLHF. CDR3 DNA: TGTGCCAGCAGCCTAAGGGACTGGGGGGATTCACCCCTCCACTTT.

The chain links TRBV13 to TRBJ2-7; 7 bases match TRBD1. J gave up 0 bases and V 6 bases, and 5 bases lay outside the gene matches. The CDR3 sequence is 14 residues long. Germline CDR1 and CDR2: PRHDT and FYEKMQ (reference sequence). Here the CDR3 reads CASSTRGSSYEQYF. In nucleotides, the CDR3 is TGTGCCAGCAGTACCAGGGGGTCCTCCTACGAGCAGTACTTC.